This T cell receptor beta chain derives from a study of CD8 T cells in Susac syndrome. Trimming took 6 bases from V and 8 from J; bases not matched to a gene: 8. CDR1 is LGHDT and CDR2 is YNNKEL in the germline V gene (reference sequence). This CDR3 has 15 residues. Reverse transcription of about 0.5 to 1 ug RNA was performed with random hexamers. Amplification of TCR beta CDR3 was carried out by immunoSEQ multiplex PCR, which covered 54 Vbeta and 13 Jbeta segments. Each CDR3 protein is one row after TCRdb ran MiXCR on the immunoSEQ multiplex PCR reads. The sample contains 150,000 or so distinct CDR3 sequences, about 94% of which appear only once.

The source material was CD4+ T cells from PBMCs. The V gene is TRBV3-1, the J gene TRBJ2-1; 12 nucleotides line up with TRBD2. The clonotype originates from a human donor in good health. The DNA of the CDR3 is TGTGCCAGCAGTCCAACTAGCGGGGGGCCCTATGAGCAGTTCTTC. Translating it yields CASSPTSGGPYEQFF.